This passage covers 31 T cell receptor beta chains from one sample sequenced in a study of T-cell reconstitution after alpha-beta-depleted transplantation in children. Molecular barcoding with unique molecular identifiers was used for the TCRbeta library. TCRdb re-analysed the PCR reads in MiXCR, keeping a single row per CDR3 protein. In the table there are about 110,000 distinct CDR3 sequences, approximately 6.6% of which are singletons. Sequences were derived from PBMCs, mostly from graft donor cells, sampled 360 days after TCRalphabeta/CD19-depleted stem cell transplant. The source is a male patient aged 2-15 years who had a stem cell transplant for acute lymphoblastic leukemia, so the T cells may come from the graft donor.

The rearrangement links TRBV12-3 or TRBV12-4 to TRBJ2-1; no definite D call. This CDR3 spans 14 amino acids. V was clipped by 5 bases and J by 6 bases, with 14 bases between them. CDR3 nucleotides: TGTGCCAGCAGTCCGAGCTCCCGTGTCAATGAGCAGTTCTTC. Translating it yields CASSPSSRVNEQFF.

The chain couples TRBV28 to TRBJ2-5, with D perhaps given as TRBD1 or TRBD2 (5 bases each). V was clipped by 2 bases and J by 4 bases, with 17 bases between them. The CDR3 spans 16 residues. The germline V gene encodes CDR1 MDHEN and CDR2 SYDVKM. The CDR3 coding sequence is TGTGCCAGCAGTTTACCCCCCGGGACGGTGGGAGAGACCCAGTACTTC. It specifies CASSLPPGTVGETQYF.

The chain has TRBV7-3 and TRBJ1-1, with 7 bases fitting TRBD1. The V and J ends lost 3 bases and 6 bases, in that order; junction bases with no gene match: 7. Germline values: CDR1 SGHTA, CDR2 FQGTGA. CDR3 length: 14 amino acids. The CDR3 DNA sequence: TGTGCCAGCAGCTTCGGACATACAGGGGCTGAAGCTTTCTTT. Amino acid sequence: CASSFGHTGAEAFF.

The CDR3 spells CASSQDSGGYSPLHF. The DNA of the CDR3 is TGCGCCAGCAGCCAAGATAGCGGGGGGTATTCACCCCTCCACTTT. The rearrangement uses TRBV4-3 and TRBJ1-6; TRBD1 might be the D (5 bases). Deletions cut 0 bases from V and 8 bases from J, with 11 bases between. In germline, CDR1 is LGHNA, CDR2 YSLEER. The CDR3 runs to 15 residues.

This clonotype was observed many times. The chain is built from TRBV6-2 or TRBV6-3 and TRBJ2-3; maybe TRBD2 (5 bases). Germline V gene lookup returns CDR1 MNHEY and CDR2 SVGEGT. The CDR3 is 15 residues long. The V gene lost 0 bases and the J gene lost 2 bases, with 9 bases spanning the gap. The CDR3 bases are TGTGCCAGCAGTTACTCGAGAGGGATCACAGATACGCAGTATTTT. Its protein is CASSYSRGITDTQYF.

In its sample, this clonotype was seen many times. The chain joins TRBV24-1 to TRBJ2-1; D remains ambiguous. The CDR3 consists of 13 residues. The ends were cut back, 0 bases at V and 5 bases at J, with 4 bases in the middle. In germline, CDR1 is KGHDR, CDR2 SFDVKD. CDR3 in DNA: TGTGCCACCAGTGATTTGACAGACAATGAGCAGTTCTTC. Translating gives CATSDLTDNEQFF.

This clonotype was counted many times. CDR3 coding DNA: TGTGCCATCAGTGAGAAGGGAGTCACAGATACGCAGTATTTT. Protein sequence: CAISEKGVTDTQYF. This chain links TRBV10-3 with TRBJ2-3; TRBD2 is a possible D gene (5 bases). Trimming shortened V by 2 bases and J by 2 bases, and 8 bases separated the two germline ends. Germline V CDR1 and CDR2: ENHRY, SYGVKD. This CDR3 is built from 14 residues.

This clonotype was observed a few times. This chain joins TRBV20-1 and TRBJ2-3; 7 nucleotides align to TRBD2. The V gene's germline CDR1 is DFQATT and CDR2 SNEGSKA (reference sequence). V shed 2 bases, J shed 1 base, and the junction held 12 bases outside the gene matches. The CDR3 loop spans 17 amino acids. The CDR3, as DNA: TGCAGTGCTAGACCCGCGGGGGACCCCGGGGGCACAGATACGCAGTATTTT. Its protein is CSARPAGDPGGTDTQYF.

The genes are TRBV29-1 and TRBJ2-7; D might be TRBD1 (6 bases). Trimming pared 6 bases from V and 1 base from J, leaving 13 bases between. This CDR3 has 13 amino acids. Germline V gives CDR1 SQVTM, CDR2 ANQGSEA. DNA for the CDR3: TGCAGCGTCTTGACAGGCTTTTCCTACGAGCAGTACTTC. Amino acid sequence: CSVLTGFSYEQYF.

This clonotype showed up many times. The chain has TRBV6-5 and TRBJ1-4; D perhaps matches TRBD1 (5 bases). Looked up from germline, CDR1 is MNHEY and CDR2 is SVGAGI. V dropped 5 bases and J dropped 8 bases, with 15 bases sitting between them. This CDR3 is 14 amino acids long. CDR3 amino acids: CASSRTPAREKLFF. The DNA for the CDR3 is TGTGCCAGCAGTCGGACACCCGCAAGAGAAAAACTGTTTTTT.

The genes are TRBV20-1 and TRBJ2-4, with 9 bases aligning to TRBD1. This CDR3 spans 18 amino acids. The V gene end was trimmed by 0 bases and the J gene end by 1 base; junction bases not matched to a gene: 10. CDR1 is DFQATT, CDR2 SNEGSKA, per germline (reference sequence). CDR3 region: CSARDSTGGFYAKNIQYF. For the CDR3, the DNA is TGCAGTGCTAGAGATTCTACAGGGGGCTTTTATGCCAAAAACATTCAGTACTTC.

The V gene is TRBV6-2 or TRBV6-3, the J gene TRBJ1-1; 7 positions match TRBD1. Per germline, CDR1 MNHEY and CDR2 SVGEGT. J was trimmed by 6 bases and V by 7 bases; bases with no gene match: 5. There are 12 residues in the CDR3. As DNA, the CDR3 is TGTGCCAGCAATACAGGGGTACCTGAAGCTTTCTTT. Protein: CASNTGVPEAFF.

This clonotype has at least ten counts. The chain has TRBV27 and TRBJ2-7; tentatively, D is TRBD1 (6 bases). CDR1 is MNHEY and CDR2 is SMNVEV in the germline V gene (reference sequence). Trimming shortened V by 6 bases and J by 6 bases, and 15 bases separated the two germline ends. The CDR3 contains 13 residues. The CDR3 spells CASSRTAYSEQYF. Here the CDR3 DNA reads TGTGCCAGCAGCCGGACAGCCTACAGCGAGCAGTACTTC.

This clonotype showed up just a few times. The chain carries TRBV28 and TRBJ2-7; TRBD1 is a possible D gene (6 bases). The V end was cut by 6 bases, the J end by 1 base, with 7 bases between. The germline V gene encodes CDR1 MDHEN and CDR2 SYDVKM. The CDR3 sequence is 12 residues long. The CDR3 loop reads CASRTGSYEQYF. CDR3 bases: TGTGCCAGCAGAACAGGGTCCTACGAGCAGTACTTC.

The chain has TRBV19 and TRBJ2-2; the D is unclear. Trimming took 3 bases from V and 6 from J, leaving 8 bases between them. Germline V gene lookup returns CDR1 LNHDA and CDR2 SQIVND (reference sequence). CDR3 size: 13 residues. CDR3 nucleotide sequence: TGTGCCAGTAGTATGATCCGGCCCGGGGAGCTGTTTTTT. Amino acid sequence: CASSMIRPGELFF.

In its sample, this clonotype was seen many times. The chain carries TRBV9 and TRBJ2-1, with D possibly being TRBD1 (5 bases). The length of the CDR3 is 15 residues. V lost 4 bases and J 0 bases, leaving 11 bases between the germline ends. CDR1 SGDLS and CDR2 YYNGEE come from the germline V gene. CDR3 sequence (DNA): TGTGCCAGCAGCTTGCCGACAGTCTCCTACAATGAGCAGTTCTTC. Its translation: CASSLPTVSYNEQFF.

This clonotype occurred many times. The CDR3 nucleotides are TGTGCCAGCAGCCAAGAGGGCGGGAGGGTCTACAATGAGCAGTTCTTC. It is translated as CASSQEGGRVYNEQFF. The V gene is TRBV4-2, the J gene TRBJ2-1; 9 bases are a match to TRBD2. Unmatched junction bases numbered 3, after V lost 0 bases and J lost 3 bases. CDR3 length equals 16 residues. CDR1 and CDR2 from the germline V gene are LGHNA and YNFKEQ.

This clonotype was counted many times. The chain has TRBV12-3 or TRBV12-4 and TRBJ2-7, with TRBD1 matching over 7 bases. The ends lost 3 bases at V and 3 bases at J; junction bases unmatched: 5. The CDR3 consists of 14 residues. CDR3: CASSFEGAGYEQYF. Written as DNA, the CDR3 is TGTGCCAGCAGTTTCGAGGGGGCCGGCTACGAGCAGTACTTC.

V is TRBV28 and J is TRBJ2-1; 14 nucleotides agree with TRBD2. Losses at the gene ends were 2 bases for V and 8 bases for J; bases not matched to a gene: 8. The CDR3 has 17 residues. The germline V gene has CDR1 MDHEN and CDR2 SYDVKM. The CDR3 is CASSLPRLAGGRDEQFF. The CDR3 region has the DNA TGTGCCAGCAGTTTACCCCGACTAGCGGGGGGGCGGGATGAGCAGTTCTTC. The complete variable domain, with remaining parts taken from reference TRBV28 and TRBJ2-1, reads DVKVTQSSRYLVKRTGEKVFLECVQDMDHENMFWYRQDPGLGLRLIYFSYDVKMKEKGDIPEGYSVSREKKERFSLILESASTNQTSMYLCASSLPRLAGGRDEQFFGPGTRLTVL.

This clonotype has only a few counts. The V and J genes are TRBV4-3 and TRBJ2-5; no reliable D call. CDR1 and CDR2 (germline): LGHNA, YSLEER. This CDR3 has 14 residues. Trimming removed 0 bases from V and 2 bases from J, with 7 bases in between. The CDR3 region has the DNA TGCGCCAGCAGCCAAGAAATGGATCAAGAGACCCAGTACTTC. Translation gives CASSQEMDQETQYF.

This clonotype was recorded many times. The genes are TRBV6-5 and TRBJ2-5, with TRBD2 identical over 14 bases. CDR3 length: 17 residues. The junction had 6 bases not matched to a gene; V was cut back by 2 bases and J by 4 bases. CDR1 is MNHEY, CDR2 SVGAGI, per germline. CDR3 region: CASSYGLAGGWSETQYF. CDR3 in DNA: TGTGCCAGCAGTTACGGACTAGCGGGAGGCTGGTCAGAGACCCAGTACTTC.

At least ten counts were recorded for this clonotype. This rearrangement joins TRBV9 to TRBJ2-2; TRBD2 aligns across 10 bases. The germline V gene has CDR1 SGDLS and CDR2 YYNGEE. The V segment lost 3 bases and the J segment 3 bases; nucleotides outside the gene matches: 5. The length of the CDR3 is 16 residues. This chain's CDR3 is CASSARLAGYTGELFF. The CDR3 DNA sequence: TGTGCCAGCAGCGCCCGACTAGCGGGTTACACCGGGGAGCTGTTTTTT. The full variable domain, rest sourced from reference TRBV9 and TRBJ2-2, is DSGVTQTPKHLITATGQRVTLRCSPRSGDLSVYWYQQSLDQGLQFLIQYYNGEERAKGNILERFSAQQFPDLHSELNLSSLELGDSALYFCASSARLAGYTGELFFGEGSRLTVL.

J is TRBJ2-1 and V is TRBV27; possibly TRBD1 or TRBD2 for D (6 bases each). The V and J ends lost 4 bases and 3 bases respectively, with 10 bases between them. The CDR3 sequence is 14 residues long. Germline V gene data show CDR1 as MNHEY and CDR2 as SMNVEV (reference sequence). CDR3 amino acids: CASSSGGGYNEQFF. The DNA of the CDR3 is TGTGCCAGCAGTTCCGGAGGGGGCTACAATGAGCAGTTCTTC.

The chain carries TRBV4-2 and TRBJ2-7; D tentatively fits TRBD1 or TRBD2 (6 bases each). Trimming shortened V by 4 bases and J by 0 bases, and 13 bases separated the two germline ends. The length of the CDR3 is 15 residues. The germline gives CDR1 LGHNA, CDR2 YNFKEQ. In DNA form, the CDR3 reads TGTGCCAGCAGCCCCGGGGGCTCGAGCTCCTACGAGCAGTACTTC. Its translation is CASSPGGSSSYEQYF.

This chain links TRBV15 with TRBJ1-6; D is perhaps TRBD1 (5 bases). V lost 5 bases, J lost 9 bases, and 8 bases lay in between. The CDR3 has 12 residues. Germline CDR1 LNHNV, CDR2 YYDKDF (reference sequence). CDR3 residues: CATSVGVSPLHF. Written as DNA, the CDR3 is TGTGCCACCAGCGTAGGGGTTTCACCCCTCCACTTT.

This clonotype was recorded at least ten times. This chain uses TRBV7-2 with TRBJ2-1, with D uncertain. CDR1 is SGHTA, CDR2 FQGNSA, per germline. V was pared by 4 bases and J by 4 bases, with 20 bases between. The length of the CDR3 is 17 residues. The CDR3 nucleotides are TGTGCCAGCAGCTCCACCTCCTTGGCTGCCGATTACAATGAGCAGTTCTTC. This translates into CASSSTSLAADYNEQFF.

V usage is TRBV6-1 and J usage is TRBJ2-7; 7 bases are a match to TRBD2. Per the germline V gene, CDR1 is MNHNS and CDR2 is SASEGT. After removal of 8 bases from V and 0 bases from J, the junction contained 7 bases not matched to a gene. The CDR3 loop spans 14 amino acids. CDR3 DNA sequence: TGTGCCAGCGGGGAGGGCTTGAGCTCCTACGAGCAGTACTTC. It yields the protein CASGEGLSSYEQYF.

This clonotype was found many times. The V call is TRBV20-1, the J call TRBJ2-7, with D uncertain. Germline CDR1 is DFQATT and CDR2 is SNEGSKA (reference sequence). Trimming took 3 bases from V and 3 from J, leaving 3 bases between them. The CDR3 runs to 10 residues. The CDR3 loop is CSARSYEQYF. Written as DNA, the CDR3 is TGCAGTGCTAGGAGCTACGAGCAGTACTTC.

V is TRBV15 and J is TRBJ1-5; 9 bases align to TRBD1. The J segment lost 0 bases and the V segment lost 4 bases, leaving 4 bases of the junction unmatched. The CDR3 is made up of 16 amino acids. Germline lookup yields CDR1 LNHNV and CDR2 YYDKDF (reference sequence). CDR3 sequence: CATSNTGGYSNQPQHF. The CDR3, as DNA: TGTGCCACCAGCAACACAGGGGGCTATAGCAATCAGCCCCAGCATTTT.

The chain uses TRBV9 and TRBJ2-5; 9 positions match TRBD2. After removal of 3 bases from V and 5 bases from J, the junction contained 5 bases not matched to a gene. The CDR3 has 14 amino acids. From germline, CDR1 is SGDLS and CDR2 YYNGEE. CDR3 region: CASSGGRALETQYF. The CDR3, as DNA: TGTGCCAGCAGCGGCGGGAGGGCCCTTGAGACCCAGTACTTC.

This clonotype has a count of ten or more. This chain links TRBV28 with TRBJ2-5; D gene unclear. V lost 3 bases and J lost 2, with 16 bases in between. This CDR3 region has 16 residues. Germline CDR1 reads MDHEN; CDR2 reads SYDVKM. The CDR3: CASSFPRDAYQETQYF. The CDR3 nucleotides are TGTGCCAGCAGTTTCCCGAGAGACGCGTATCAAGAGACCCAGTACTTC. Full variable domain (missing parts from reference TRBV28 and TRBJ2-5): DVKVTQSSRYLVKRTGEKVFLECVQDMDHENMFWYRQDPGLGLRLIYFSYDVKMKEKGDIPEGYSVSREKKERFSLILESASTNQTSMYLCASSFPRDAYQETQYFGPGTRLLVL.